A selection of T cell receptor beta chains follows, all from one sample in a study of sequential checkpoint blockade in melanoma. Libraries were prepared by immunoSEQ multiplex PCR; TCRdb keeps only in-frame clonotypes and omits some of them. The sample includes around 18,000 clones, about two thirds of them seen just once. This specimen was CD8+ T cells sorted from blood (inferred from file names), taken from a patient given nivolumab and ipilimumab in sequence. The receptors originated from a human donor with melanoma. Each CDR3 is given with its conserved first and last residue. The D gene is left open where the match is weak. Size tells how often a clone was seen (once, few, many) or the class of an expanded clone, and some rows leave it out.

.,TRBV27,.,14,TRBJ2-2,TGTGCCAGCAGTTTAGTGAGCGTCTCCGGGGAGCTGTTTTTT,CASSLVSVSGELFF
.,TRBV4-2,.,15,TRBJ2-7,TGTGCCAGCAGCCAAGATCGAGGGAGGCCCTACGAGCAGTACTTC,CASSQDRGRPYEQYF
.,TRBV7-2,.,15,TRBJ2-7,TGTGCCAGCAGTGGTGCGGGGGCCTTCTACTACGAGCAGTACTTC,CASSGAGAFYYEQYF
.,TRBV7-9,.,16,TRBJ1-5,TGTGCCAGCAGCCTTCGCAACGGGCCTCGGGAACAGCCCCAGCATTTT,CASSLRNGPREQPQHF
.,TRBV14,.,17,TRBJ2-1,TGTGCCAGCAGCCAAGTCTCCCCCGTGGGGCCCTACAATGAGCAGTTCTTC,CASSQVSPVGPYNEQFF
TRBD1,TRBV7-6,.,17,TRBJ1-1,TGTGCCAGCAGCCGCTTAGGGACAGGGGGCGCGGGCGCTGAAGCTTTCTTT,CASSRLGTGGAGAEAFF
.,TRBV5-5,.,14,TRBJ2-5,TGTGCCAGCAGCTTGGGGGGACTCCGAGAGACCCAGTACTTC,CASSLGGLRETQYF
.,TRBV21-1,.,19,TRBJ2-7,TGTGCCAGCAGCAATTTGCGGGGCTTTACGGGAGGGCCTATGTACGAGCAGTACTTC,CASSNLRGFTGGPMYEQYF
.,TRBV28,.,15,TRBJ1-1,TGTGCCAGCGACCCGGGACCAGGGAGGAGCACTGAAGCTTTCTTT,CASDPGPGRSTEAFF
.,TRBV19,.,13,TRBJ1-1,TGTGCCAGTAGTATCTCAGTGAACACTGAAGCTTTCTTT,CASSISVNTEAFF
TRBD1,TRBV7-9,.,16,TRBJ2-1,TGTGCCAGCAGCCCACGGGACAGGGGAAGCGACAATGAGCAGTTCTTC,CASSPRDRGSDNEQFF
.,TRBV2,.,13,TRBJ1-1,TGTGCCAGCAGGAAGACAGTGAACACTGAAGCTTTCTTT,CASRKTVNTEAFF
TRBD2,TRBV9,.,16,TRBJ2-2,TGTGCCAGCAGCGTAGGCGGCGGGGGGGCGTTCGGGGAGCTGTTTTTT,CASSVGGGGAFGELFF
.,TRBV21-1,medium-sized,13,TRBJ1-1,TGTGCCAGCAGCAAAAGGAGAAACACTGAAGCTTTCTTT,CASSKRRNTEAFF
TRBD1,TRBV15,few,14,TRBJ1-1,TGTGCCACCAGCCCCCAGGGGGCGTACACTGAAGCTTTCTTT,CATSPQGAYTEAFF
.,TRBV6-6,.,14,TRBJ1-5,TGTGCCAGCAGTATATCTCAGAGCAATCAGCCCCAGCATTTT,CASSISQSNQPQHF
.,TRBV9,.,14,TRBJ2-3,TGTGCCAGCAGCGAACAACGGAGCGCAGATACGCAGTATTTT,CASSEQRSADTQYF
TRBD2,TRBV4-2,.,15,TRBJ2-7,TGTGCCAGCAGCCAAGAGAACGGGGGGTCCTACGAGCAGTACTTC,CASSQENGGSYEQYF
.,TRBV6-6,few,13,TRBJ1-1,TGTGCCAGCAGTTTATGGGGGGGCACTGAAGCTTTCTTT,CASSLWGGTEAFF
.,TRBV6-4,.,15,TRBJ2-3,TGTGCCAGCAGCATCGTCCTCGGGGGCACAGATACGCAGTATTTT,CASSIVLGGTDTQYF
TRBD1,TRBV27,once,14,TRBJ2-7,TGTGCCAGCAGGGGACAGGGGGCGTTCGACGAGCAGTACTTC,CASRGQGAFDEQYF
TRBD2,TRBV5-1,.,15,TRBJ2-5,TGCGCCAGCAGCTTGTCTAGCGGGGCCCAAGAGACCCAGTACTTC,CASSLSSGAQETQYF
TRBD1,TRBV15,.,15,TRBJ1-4,TGTGCCACCAGCCGAGGGACAGCTAGCAATGAAAAACTGTTTTTT,CATSRGTASNEKLFF